This note documents a single T cell receptor beta chain sequence. This specimen belongs to a study of T cells after yellow fever vaccination. TCRdb re-called the 5' RACE reads through MiXCR, storing one row per CDR3 protein. The sample has some 300,000 distinct CDR3 sequences, approximately 10% seen once; the top ten hold around 3.5%. V lost 4 bases and J 5 bases, leaving 17 bases between the germline ends. The CDR3 has 15 amino acids. Per the germline V gene, CDR1 is MNHEY and CDR2 is SMNVEV (reference sequence). The J gene is TRBJ1-1, the V gene TRBV27; TRBD1 might be the D (5 bases). This specimen consisted of CD4+ T cells sorted from PBMCs, obtained 5 days after the yellow fever booster vaccination. This receptor was obtained from a man younger than 35 who received the YFV17D yellow fever vaccine. The CDR3: CASSSRQGRWTEAFF. The CDR3 region has the DNA TGTGCCAGCAGTTCGAGGCAGGGTAGGTGGACTGAAGCTTTCTTT.